This T cell receptor beta chain was captured by sequencing in a study of glioma-infiltrating T cells after dendritic cell vaccination. Study-level information: Three intradermal dendritic cell vaccine injections were given every two weeks.

Specified time point: after dendritic cell vaccination, including at tumor progression/relapse. PBMC sampling occurred before vaccination, two weeks after the third dose, and at progression. Up to 2 ug genomic DNA was used for TCRB CDR3 amplification. Amplification used 60 V beta primers and 13 J beta primers. Method: immunoSEQ multiplex PCR; TCRdb's copy keeps in-frame clones and lacks some. The sample has more than 70,000 clones; 80% to 90% are singletons. The CDR3 length is 15 residues. Per the germline V gene, CDR1 is GTSNPN and CDR2 is SVGIG (reference sequence). The junction had 11 bases not matched to a gene; V was cut back by 0 bases and J by 7 bases.

V gene TRBV30 combines with J gene TRBJ2-5, with TRBD1 identical over 7 bases. This TCR was recovered from a human donor with glioblastoma. Sequenced here: blood, sampled after dendritic cell vaccination. In DNA form, the CDR3 reads TGTGCCTGGAGTGTACTCGGCGGACAGGCTCGGACCCAGTACTTC. This encodes CAWSVLGGQARTQYF.